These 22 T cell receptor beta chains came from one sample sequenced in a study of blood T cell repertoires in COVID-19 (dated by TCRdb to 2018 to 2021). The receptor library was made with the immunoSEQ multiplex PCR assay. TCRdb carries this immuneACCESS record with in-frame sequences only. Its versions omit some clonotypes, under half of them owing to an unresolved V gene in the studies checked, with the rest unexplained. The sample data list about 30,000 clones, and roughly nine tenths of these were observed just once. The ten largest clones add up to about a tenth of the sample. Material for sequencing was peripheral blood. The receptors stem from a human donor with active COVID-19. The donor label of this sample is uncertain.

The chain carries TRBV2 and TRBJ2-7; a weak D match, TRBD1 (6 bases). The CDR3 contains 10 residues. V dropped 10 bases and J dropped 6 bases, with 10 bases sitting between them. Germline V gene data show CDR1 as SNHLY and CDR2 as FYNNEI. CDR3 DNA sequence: TGTGCCACCCAGGGGTCCGAGCAGTACTTC. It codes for CATQGSEQYF.

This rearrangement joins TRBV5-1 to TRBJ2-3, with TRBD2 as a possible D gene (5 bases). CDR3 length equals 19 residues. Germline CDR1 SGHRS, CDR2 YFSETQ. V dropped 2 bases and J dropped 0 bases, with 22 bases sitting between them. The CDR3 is CASSLSSLARVSSTDTQYF. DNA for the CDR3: TGCGCCAGCAGCTTATCGTCGCTAGCCCGAGTCTCTAGCACAGATACGCAGTATTTT.

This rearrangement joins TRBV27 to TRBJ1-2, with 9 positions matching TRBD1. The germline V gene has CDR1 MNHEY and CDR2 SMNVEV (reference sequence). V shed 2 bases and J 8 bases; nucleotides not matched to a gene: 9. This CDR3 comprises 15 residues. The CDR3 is CASSLQGQGGKGYTF. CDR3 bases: TGTGCCAGCAGTTTACAGGGACAGGGAGGAAAAGGCTACACCTTC.

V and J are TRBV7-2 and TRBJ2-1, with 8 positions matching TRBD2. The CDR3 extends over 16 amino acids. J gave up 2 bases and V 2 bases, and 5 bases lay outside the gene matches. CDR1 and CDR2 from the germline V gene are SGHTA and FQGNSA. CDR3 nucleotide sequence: TGTGCCAGCAGCTTACTAGCGGGTAACACCTACAATGAGCAGTTCTTC. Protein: CASSLLAGNTYNEQFF.

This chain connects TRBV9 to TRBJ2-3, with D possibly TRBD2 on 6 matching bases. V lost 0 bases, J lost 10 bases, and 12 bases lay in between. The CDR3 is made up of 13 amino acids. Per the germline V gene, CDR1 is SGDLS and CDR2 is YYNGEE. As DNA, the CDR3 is TGTGCCAGCAGCGTAGCTGCGGGAAGTCCGCAGTATTTT. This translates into CASSVAAGSPQYF.

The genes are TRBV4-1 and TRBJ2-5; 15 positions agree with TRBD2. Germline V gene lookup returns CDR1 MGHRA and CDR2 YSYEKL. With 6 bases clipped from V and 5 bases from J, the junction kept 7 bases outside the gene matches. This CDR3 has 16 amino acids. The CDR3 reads CASSQGLAGGGETQYF. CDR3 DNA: TGCGCCAGCAGTCAGGGACTAGCGGGAGGTGGCGAGACCCAGTACTTC.

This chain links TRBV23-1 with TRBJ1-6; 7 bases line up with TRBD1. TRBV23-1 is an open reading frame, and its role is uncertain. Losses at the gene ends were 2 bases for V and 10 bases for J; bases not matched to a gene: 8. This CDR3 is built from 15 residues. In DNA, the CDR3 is TGCGCCAGCAGTCAACCGACAGGGAGTGGCTCACCCCTCCACTTT. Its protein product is CASSQPTGSGSPLHF.

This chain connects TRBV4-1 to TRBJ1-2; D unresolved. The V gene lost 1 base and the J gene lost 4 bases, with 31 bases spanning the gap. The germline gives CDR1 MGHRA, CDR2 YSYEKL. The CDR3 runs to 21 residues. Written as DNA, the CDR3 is TGCGCCAGCAGCCAAGCCTTTTTTTCTTCCTTAGACGCGGCTCTTGGCTATGGCTACACCTTC. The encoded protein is CASSQAFFSSLDAALGYGYTF.

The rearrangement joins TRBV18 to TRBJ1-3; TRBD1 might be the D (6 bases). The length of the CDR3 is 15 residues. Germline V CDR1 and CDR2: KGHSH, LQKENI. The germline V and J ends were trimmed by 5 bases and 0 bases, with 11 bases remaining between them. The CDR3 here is CASSNDRSSGNTIYF. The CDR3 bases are TGTGCCAGCTCAAACGACAGGTCCTCTGGAAACACCATATATTTT.

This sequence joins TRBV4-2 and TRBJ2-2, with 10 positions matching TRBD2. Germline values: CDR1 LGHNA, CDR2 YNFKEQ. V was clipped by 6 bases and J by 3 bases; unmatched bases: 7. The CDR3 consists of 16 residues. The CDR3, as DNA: TGTGCCAGCAGTGCACTAGCGGGGTTTGACACCGGGGAGCTGTTTTTT. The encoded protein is CASSALAGFDTGELFF.

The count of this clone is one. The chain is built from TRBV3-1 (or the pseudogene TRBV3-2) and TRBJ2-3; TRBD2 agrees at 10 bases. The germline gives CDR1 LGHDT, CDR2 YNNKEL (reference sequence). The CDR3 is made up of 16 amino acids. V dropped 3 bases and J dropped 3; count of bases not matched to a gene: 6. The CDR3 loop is CASSHPGLAATDTQYF. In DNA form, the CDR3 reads TGTGCCAGCAGCCACCCTGGACTAGCGGCAACAGATACGCAGTATTTT.

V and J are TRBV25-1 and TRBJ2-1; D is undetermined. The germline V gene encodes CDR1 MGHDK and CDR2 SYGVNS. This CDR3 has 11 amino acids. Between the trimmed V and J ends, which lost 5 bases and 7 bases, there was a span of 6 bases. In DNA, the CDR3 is TGTGCCAGCAGTTCCCCGAATGAGCAGTTCTTC. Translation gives CASSSPNEQFF.

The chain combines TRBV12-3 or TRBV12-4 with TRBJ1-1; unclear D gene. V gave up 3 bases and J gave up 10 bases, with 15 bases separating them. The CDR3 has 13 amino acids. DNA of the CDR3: TGTGCCAGCAGTTTGATGAGGGAAGCCGGAGCTTTCTTT. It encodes CASSLMREAGAFF.

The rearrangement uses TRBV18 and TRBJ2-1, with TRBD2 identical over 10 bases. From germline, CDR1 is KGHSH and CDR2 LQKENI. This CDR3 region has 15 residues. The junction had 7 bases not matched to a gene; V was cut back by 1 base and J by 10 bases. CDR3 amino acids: CASSPRSGGAGEQFF. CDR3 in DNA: TGTGCCAGCTCACCACGAAGCGGGGGGGCAGGGGAGCAGTTCTTC.

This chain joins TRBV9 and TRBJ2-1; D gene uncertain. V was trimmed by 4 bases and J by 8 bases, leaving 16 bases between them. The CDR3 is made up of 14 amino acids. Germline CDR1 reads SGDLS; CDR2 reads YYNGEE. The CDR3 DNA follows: TGTGCCAGCAGCCCGGCTGGTAGCCTCCATGAGCAGTTCTTC. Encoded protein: CASSPAGSLHEQFF.

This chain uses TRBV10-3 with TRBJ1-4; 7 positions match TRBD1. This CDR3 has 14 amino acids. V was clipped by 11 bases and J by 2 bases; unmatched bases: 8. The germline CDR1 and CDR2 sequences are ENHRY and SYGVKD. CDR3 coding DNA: TGTGCCGCGAGACAGGGTACGACTAATGAAAAACTGTTTTTT. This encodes CAARQGTTNEKLFF.

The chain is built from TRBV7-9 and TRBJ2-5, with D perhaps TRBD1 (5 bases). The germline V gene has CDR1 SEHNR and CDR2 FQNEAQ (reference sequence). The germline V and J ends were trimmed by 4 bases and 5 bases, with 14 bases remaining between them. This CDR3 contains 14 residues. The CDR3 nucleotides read TGTGCCAGCAGCTCCCCAGGGTATCGTGAGACCCAGTACTTC. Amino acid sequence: CASSSPGYRETQYF.

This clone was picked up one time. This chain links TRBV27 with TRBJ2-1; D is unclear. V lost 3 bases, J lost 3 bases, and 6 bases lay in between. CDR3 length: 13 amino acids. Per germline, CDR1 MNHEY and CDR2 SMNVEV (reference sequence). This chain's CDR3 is CASSFTHYNEQFF. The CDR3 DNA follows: TGTGCCAGCAGTTTTACACACTACAATGAGCAGTTCTTC.

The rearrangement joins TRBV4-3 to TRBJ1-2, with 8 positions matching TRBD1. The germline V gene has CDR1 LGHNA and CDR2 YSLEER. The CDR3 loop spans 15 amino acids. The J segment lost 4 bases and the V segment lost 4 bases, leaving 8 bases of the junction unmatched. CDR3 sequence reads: CASSPRGDRGYGYTF. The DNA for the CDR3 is TGCGCCAGCAGCCCCCGAGGCGACAGGGGCTATGGCTACACCTTC.

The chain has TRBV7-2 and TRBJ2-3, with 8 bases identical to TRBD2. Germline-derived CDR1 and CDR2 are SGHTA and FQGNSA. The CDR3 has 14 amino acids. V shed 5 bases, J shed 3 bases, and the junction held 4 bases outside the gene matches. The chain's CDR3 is CASSPPGGTDTQYF. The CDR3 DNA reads TGTGCCAGCAGCCCCCCGGGGGGGACAGATACGCAGTATTTT.

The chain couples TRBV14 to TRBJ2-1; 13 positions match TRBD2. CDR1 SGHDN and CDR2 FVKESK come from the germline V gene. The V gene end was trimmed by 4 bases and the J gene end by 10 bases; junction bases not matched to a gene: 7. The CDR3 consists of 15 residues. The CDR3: CASSPTSGRSWEQFF. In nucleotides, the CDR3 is TGTGCCAGCAGCCCGACTAGCGGGAGGTCATGGGAGCAGTTCTTC.

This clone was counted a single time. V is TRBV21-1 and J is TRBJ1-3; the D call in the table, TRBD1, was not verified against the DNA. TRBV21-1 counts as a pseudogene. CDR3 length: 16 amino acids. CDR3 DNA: TGTGCCAGCAGCAAAGGTCCAGGAAGCTCTGGAAACACCATATATTTT. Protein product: CASSKGPGSSGNTIYF.